These T cell receptor beta chains were read from a single sample in a study of PD-L1 blockade in urothelial cancer. Method: immunoSEQ multiplex PCR; TCRdb's copy keeps in-frame clones and lacks some. The sample records 46,000 or so clones, nearly 90% being singletons. This specimen consisted of PBMCs, obtained around atezolizumab (anti-PD-L1) treatment. These receptors originate from a man between 60 and 75 years old with urothelial cancer. The CDR3 runs from the conserved cysteine through the conserved F or W. A D gene is named only where the DNA matches it firmly. Expanded clones get a size class; other rows say once, few or many, or leave the size out.

v_gene	d_gene	abundance	j_gene	CDR3nt	CDR3aa
TRBV15	-	-	TRBJ2-7	TGTGCCACCAGCAGGGACGGGAGCTCCTACGAGCAGTACTTC	CATSRDGSSYEQYF
TRBV20-1	-	-	TRBJ2-3	TGCAGTGCTATTAACAGGGATACGCAGTATTTT	CSAINRDTQYF
TRBV9	-	-	TRBJ2-7	TGTGCCAGCAGCGTAGGAGCGGGCCCCTACGAGCAGTACTTC	CASSVGAGPYEQYF
TRBV7-8	-	-	TRBJ2-4	TGTGCCAGCAGCTCCTCCCTAATCTTCCAGGGGCGGGTAAACATTCAGTACTTC	CASSSSLIFQGRVNIQYF
TRBV6-5	-	-	TRBJ2-5	TGTGCCAGCAGTTACTCGACGGGACAAGAGACCCAGTACTTC	CASSYSTGQETQYF
TRBV2	TRBD2	-	TRBJ2-3	TGTGCCAGCAGTGGACCTGGCGGGGGGCCGGTGGATACGCAGTATTTT	CASSGPGGGPVDTQYF
TRBV4-3	TRBD1	-	TRBJ1-2	TGCGCCAGCAGCGGAGGACTAACAGGGGGCGGTGGCTACACCTTC	CASSGGLTGGGGYTF
TRBV5-1	TRBD1	few	TRBJ1-2	TGCGCCAGCAGCTTGGGACAGGGGTTCTATGGCTACACCTTC	CASSLGQGFYGYTF
TRBV5-1	-	-	TRBJ1-6	TGCGCCAGCAGCATCGTACAGGGAGCATCACCCCTCCACTTT	CASSIVQGASPLHF
TRBV28	-	-	TRBJ1-1	TGTGCCAGCAGTTCCGCGGACAGTTTGAACACTGAAGCTTTCTTT	CASSSADSLNTEAFF
TRBV2	-	few	TRBJ1-5	TGTGCCAGCAGTTCGGACAGAGAGGATCAGCCCCAGCATTTT	CASSSDREDQPQHF
TRBV19	-	-	TRBJ1-1	TGTGCCAGTACCCTGACATGGAACACTGAAGCTTTCTTT	CASTLTWNTEAFF
TRBV5-1	TRBD1	-	TRBJ1-6	TGCGCCAGCAGCTTGGGGACAGGGGATTTGGCCCTCCACTTT	CASSLGTGDLALHF
TRBV4-1	TRBD1	-	TRBJ2-4	TGCGCCAGCAGCCAAGTGGGACAGGGTATGAAAAACATTCAGTACTTC	CASSQVGQGMKNIQYF
TRBV6-5	-	-	TRBJ2-7	TGTGCCAGCAGTTACAACAGGGGAGGCGAGCAGTACTTC	CASSYNRGGEQYF
TRBV6-1	-	-	TRBJ2-5	TGTGCCACCACAGCCCACCAAGAGACCCAGTACTTC	CATTAHQETQYF
TRBV19	-	-	TRBJ1-4	TGTGCCAGTAGTATACAGGTTTCAAGGACTAATGAAAAACTGTTTTTT	CASSIQVSRTNEKLFF
TRBV2	TRBD1	-	TRBJ1-5	TGTGCCAGCAGTGCGGGACAGGGGGCTCTTCAGCCCCAGCATTTT	CASSAGQGALQPQHF
TRBV7-2	-	few	TRBJ2-1	TGTGCCAGCAGCAGACCAGGTTACAATGAGCAGTTCTTC	CASSRPGYNEQFF
TRBV5-1	-	-	TRBJ2-1	TGCGCCAGCAGCTTGGACAGTCACTCCTACAATGAGCAGTTCTTC	CASSLDSHSYNEQFF
TRBV13	TRBD1	-	TRBJ1-3	TGTGCCAGCAGCCGACCGGGACAGGGACTCTCTGGAGCCGGAAACACCATATATTTT	CASSRPGQGLSGAGNTIYF
TRBV15	-	-	TRBJ1-1	TGTGCCACCAGCAGGCGGGGTAGCGTGAACACTGAAGCTTTCTTT	CATSRRGSVNTEAFF
TRBV18	TRBD1	-	TRBJ1-1	TGTGCCAGCTCACCAGACAGGGAAACTGAAGCTTTCTTT	CASSPDRETEAFF